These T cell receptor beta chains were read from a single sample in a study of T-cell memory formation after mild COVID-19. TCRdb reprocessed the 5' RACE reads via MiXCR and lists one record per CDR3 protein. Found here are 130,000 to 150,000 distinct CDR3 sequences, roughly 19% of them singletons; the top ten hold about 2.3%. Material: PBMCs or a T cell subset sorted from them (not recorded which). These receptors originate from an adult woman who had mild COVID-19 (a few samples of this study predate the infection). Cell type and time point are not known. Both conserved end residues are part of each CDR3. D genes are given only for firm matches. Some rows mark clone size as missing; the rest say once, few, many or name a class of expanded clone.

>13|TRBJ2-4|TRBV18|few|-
TGTGCCAGCTCACCGAAGTCCAAAAACATTCAGTACTTC
CASSPKSKNIQYF
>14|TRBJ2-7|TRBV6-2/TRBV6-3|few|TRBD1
TGTGCCAGCGTCTGGGACAGGGGGCCCTACGAGCAGTACTTC
CASVWDRGPYEQYF
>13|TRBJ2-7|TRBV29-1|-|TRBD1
TGCAGCGTTGCGACAGGGCGGTCGGGCGAGCAGTACTTC
CSVATGRSGEQYF
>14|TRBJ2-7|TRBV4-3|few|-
TGCGCCAGCAGCCAAGATTTCGGATACTACGAGCAGTACTTC
CASSQDFGYYEQYF
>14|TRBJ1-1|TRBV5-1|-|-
TGCGCCAGCAGCTTGGCCGTCAGCAGCACTGAAGCTTTCTTT
CASSLAVSSTEAFF
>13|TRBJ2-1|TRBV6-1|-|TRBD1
TGTGCCAGCAATGGACAGGGTTACAATGAGCAGTTCTTC
CASNGQGYNEQFF
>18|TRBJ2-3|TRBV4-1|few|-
TGCGCCAGCAGCCTCTGGCCCGGCGGGGGGACAGGCACAGATACGCAGTATTTT
CASSLWPGGGTGTDTQYF
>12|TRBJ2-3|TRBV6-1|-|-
TGTGCCAGCAGTGACAGAGGGGAGTCGCAGTATTTT
CASSDRGESQYF
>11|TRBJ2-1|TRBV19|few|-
TGTGCCAGTGGAACTAGGGGTGAGCAGTTCTTC
CASGTRGEQFF
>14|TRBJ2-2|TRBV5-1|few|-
TGCGCCAGCAGCTTGGTTTTGGTAACCGGGGAGCTGTTTTTT
CASSLVLVTGELFF
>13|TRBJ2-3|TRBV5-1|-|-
TGCGCCAGCAGCTTGTCCGGCGGAGATACGCAGTATTTT
CASSLSGGDTQYF
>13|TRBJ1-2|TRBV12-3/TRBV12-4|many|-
TGTGCCAGCGGGAACAGGGAGGCGTGGGGCTACACCTTC
CASGNREAWGYTF
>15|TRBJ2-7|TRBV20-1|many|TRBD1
TGCAGTGCTAGGAAAGTGACAGGGGGCTCCTACGAGCAGTACTTC
CSARKVTGGSYEQYF
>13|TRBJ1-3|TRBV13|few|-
TGTGCCAGCAGCTTAAGAGGAGGAAACACCATATATTTT
CASSLRGGNTIYF
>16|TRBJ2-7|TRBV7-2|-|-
TGTGCCAGCAGCTTAAGGGACGGGGGAAAAGGCTACGAGCAGTACTTC
CASSLRDGGKGYEQYF
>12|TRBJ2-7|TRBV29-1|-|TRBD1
TGCAGCGTGGGGACAGGATTCTACGAGCAGTACTTC
CSVGTGFYEQYF
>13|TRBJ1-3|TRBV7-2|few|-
TGTGCCAGCAGCTTAGCACCCGGGAACACCATATATTTT
CASSLAPGNTIYF
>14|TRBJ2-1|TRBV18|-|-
TGTGCCAGCTCATCTGGACAGCTAGGCAATGAGCAGTTCTTC
CASSSGQLGNEQFF
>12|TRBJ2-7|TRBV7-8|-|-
TGTGCCAGCAAAGGGCAGAGGTACGAGCAGTACTTC
CASKGQRYEQYF
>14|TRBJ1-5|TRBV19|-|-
TGTGCCAGTAGTAGAGGACAGCTATACCAGCCCCAGCATTTT
CASSRGQLYQPQHF
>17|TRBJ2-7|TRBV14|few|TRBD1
TGTGCCAGCAGCCATACTCCGATTCCGGGACAGGACTACGAGCAGTACTTC
CASSHTPIPGQDYEQYF
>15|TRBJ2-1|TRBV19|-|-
TGTGCCAGTAGGGGAGCGGTGCTACTCTACAATGAGCAGTTCTTC
CASRGAVLLYNEQFF
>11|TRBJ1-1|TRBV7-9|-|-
TGTGCCAGCAGCTTAGGTTCGGGCGCTTTCTTT
CASSLGSGAFF
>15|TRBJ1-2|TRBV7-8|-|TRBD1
TGTGCCAGCACCGATTACGGGACAGGGACCGGTGGCTACACCTTC
CASTDYGTGTGGYTF
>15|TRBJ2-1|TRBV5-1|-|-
TGCGCCAGCAGCTCCGATCAAGGGGGGAACAATGAGCAGTTCTTC
CASSSDQGGNNEQFF
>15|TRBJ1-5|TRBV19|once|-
TGTGCCAGTAAAAGGGAGGAGGGGTTCAATCAGCCCCAGCATTTT
CASKREEGFNQPQHF
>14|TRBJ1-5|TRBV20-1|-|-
TGCAGTGCCCCCGCCCCCTATAGCAATCAGCCCCAGCATTTT
CSAPAPYSNQPQHF
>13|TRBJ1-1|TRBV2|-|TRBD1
TGTGCCAGCACGACAGGGGTGTACACTGAAGCTTTCTTT
CASTTGVYTEAFF
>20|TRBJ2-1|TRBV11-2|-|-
TGTGCCAGCAGCTTCGAGTCATTCTCTTTATTGTCTTCGGTTCGTAATGAGCAGTTCTTC
CASSFESFSLLSSVRNEQFF
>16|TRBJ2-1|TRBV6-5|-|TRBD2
TGTGCCAGCAGGACTAGCGGGGGTGCCGGGTACAATGAGCAGTTCTTC
CASRTSGGAGYNEQFF
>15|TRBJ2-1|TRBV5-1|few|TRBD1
TGCGCCAGCAGCTTGTTGGACAGGGGAATCAATGAGCAGTTCTTC
CASSLLDRGINEQFF
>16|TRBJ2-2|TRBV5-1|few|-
TGCGCCAGCAGCTTGGATCCTTCCGCGAACACCGGGGAGCTGTTTTTT
CASSLDPSANTGELFF
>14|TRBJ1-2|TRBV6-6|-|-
TGTGCCAGCAGTTACGGGGCAGGGTACTATGGCTACACCTTC
CASSYGAGYYGYTF
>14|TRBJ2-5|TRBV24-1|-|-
TGTGCCACCAGTGATCCTCCGGGGCAAGAGACCCAGTACTTC
CATSDPPGQETQYF
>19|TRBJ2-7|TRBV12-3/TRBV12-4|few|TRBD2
TGTGCCAGCAGTTTCCTCGGGACTAGCGGGGGACCGAGCTCCTACGAGCAGTACTTC
CASSFLGTSGGPSSYEQYF
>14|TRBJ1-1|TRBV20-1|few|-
TGCAGTGCTAGAGATGCCCCACTGAACACTGAAGCTTTCTTT
CSARDAPLNTEAFF
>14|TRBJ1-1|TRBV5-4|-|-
TGTGCCAGCAGCCCCGGGACATATGCCACTGAAGCTTTCTTT
CASSPGTYATEAFF
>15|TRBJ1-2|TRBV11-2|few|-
TGTGCCAGCAGCTTAGAGGCAGTTAGGGCCTATGGCTACACCTTC
CASSLEAVRAYGYTF
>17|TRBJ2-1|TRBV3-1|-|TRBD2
TGTGCCAGCAGCTCACGATCTAGGACTAGCGGCCCCAATGAGCAGTTCTTC
CASSSRSRTSGPNEQFF
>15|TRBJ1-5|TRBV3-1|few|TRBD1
TGTGCCAGCAGCCCGAAGACAGGGGGCAATCAGCCCCAGCATTTT
CASSPKTGGNQPQHF
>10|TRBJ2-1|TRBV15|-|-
TGTGCCACCAGGGGCAATGAGCAGTTCTTC
CATRGNEQFF
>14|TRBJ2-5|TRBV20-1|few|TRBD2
TGCAGTGCTAGGCCAGCGGGGGGGCGGGAGACCCAGTACTTC
CSARPAGGRETQYF
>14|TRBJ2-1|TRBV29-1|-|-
TGCAGCGTTGTCGGGAGAAGCTCCTACAATGAGCAGTTCTTC
CSVVGRSSYNEQFF
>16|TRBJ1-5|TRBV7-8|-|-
TGTGCCAGCAGCTTATTGGGGACCCCAGGCAATCAGCCCCAGCATTTT
CASSLLGTPGNQPQHF
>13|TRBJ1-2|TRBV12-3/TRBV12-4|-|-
TGTGCCAGCAGTACTCCAGGGTTAGGTGGCTACACCTTC
CASSTPGLGGYTF
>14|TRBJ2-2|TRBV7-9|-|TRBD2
TGTGCCAGCAGCGGGACTAGCGGGACCGGGGAGCTGTTTTTT
CASSGTSGTGELFF
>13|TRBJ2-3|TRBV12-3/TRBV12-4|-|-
TGTGCCAGCAGTTTCGCCCCAGGGTATACGCAGTATTTT
CASSFAPGYTQYF
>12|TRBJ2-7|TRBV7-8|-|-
TGTGCCAGCAGCTTTTCAGGCGACGAGCAGTACTTC
CASSFSGDEQYF
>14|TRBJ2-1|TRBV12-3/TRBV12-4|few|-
TGTGCCAGCAGACCCACTAGAGGTTACAATGAGCAGTTCTTC
CASRPTRGYNEQFF
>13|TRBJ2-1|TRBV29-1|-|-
TGCAGCGCTAGACTAGAGCTTTACAATGAGCAGTTCTTC
CSARLELYNEQFF
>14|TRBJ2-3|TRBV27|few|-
TGTGCCAGCAGTCCCCGTGTTAGCAGAGATACGCAGTATTTT
CASSPRVSRDTQYF
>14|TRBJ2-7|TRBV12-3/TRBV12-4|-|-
TGTGCCAGCAGTTCCGGACCGGCTGTGGGCGAGCAGTACTTC
CASSSGPAVGEQYF
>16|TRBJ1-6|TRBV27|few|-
TGTGCCAGCAGGTGGGGCGGGCAGGAGCTTAATTCACCCCTCCACTTT
CASRWGGQELNSPLHF